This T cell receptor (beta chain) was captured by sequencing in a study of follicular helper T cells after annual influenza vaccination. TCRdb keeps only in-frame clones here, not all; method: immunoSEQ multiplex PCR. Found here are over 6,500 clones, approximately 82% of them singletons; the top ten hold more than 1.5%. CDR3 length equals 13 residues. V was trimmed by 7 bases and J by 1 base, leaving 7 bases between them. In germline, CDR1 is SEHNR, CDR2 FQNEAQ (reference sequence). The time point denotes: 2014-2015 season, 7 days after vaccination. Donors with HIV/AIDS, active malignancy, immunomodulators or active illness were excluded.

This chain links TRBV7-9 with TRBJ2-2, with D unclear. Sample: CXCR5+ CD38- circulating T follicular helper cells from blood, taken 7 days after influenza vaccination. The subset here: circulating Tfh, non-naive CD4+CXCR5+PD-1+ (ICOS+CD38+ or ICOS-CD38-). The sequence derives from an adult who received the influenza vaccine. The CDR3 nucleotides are TGTGCCAGCATTAACATGAACACCGGGGAGCTGTTTTTT. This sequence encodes CASINMNTGELFF.